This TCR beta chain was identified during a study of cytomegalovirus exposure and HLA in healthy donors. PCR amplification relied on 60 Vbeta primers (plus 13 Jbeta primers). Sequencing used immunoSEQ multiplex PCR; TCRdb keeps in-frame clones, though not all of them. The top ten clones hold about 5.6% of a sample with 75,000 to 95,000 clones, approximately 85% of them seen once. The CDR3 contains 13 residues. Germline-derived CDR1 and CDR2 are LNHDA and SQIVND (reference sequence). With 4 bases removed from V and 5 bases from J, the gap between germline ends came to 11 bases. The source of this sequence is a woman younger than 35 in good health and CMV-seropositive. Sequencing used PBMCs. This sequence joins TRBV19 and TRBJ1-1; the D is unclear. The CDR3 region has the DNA TGTGCCAGTAGTAGAACCGGGGTTACTGAAGCTTTCTTT. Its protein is CASSRTGVTEAFF.